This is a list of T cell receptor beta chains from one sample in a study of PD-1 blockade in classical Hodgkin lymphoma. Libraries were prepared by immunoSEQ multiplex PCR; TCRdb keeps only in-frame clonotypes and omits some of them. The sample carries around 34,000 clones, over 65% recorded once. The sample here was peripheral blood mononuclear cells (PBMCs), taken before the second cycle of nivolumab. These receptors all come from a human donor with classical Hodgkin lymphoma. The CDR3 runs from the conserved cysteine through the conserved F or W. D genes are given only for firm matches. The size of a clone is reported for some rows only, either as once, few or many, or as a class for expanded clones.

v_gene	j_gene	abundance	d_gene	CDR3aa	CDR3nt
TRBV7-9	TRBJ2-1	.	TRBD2	CASSPPLGLGSYNEQFF	TGTGCCAGCAGCCCCCCTCTAGGACTAGGCTCCTACAATGAGCAGTTCTTC
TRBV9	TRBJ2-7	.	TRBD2	CASSVGLAGEGQYF	TGTGCCAGCAGCGTGGGACTAGCGGGGGAGGGGCAGTACTTC
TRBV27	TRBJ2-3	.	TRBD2	CASSLTPGSGGTDTQYF	TGTGCCAGCAGTTTAACCCCCGGTAGCGGGGGTACAGATACGCAGTATTTT
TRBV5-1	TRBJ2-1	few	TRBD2	CASSLASGSYNEQFF	TGCGCCAGCAGCTTGGCTAGCGGGTCCTACAATGAGCAGTTCTTC
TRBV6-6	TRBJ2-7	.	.	CASNASPLWSYEQYF	TGTGCCAGCAACGCTAGCCCCCTTTGGTCCTACGAGCAGTACTTC
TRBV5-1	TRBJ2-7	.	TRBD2	CASSLRFTSGGDYEQYF	TGCGCCAGCAGCTTGAGGTTTACTAGCGGGGGGGACTACGAGCAGTACTTC
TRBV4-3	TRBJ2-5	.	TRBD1	CASSQDRGRETQYF	TGCGCCAGCAGCCAAGATAGGGGGCGAGAGACCCAGTACTTC
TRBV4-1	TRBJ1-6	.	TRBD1	CASSQSGQGGNSPLHF	TGCGCCAGCAGCCAATCTGGACAGGGCGGCAATTCACCCCTCCACTTT
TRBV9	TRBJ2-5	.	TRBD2	CASGPGGWETQYF	TGTGCCAGTGGTCCGGGGGGTTGGGAGACCCAGTACTTC
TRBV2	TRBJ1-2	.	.	CASSEAAGSAGGYTF	TGTGCCAGCAGTGAGGCGGCGGGGAGCGCGGGGGGCTACACCTTC
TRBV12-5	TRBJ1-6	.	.	CASGLINSPLHF	TGTGCTAGTGGTTTGATTAATTCACCCCTCCACTTT
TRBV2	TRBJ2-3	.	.	CASSEEGGATQYF	TGTGCCAGCAGTGAAGAGGGGGGTGCTACGCAGTATTTT
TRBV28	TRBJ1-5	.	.	CASKFGGTSNQPQHF	TGTGCCAGCAAGTTTGGAGGGACGAGCAATCAGCCCCAGCATTTT
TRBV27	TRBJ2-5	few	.	CASRPETYLGTQYF	TGTGCCAGCAGACCCGAGACTTATTTAGGGACCCAGTACTTC
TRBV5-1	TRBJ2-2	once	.	CASSLDGGGELFF	TGCGCCAGCAGCTTGGACGGGGGCGGGGAGCTGTTTTTT
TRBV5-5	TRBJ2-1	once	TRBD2	CASSLPSGGAKDEQFF	TGTGCCAGCAGCTTGCCTAGCGGGGGGGCCAAGGATGAGCAGTTCTTC
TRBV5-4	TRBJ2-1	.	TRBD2	CASSLLGGGPLYYNEQFF	TGTGCCAGCAGCTTGCTTGGCGGGGGACCCTTATACTACAATGAGCAGTTCTTC
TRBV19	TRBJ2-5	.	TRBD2	CASSYSSGGLKTQYF	TGTGCCAGTAGCTATTCTAGCGGGGGGTTAAAGACCCAGTACTTC
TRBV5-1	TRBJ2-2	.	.	CASSPARGMNTGELFF	TGCGCCAGCAGTCCAGCCCGGGGGATGAACACCGGGGAGCTGTTTTTT
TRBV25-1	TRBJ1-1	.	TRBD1	CASSEWGQGLGEAFF	TGTGCCAGCAGTGAATGGGGACAGGGGCTGGGTGAAGCTTTCTTT
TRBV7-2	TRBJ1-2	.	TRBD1	CASSPGTGYGYTF	TGTGCCAGCAGCCCCGGGACAGGTTATGGCTACACCTTC
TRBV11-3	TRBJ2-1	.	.	CASSSRDSYNEQFF	TGTGCCAGCAGCTCCCGAGACTCCTACAATGAGCAGTTCTTC
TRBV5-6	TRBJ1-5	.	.	CASSGGRGDQPQHF	TGTGCCAGCAGTGGGGGGCGCGGTGATCAGCCCCAGCATTTT
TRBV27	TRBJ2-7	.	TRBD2	CASKPAGDFSYEQYF	TGTGCCAGCAAACCAGCGGGGGACTTCTCCTACGAGCAGTACTTC
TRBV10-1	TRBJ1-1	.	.	CASSESTGLYLNTEAFF	TGCGCCAGCAGTGAGTCGACGGGCCTTTATTTGAACACTGAAGCTTTCTTT
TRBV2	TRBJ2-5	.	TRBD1	CASSPDREKTQYF	TGTGCCAGCAGTCCCGACAGGGAGAAGACCCAGTACTTC
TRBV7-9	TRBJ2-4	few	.	CASSLASANIQYF	TGTGCCAGCAGCTTAGCGTCCGCCAACATTCAGTACTTC
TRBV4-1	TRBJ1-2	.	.	CASSQGGGYGYTF	TGCGCCAGCAGCCAAGGGGGCGGCTATGGCTACACCTTC
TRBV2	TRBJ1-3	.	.	CASSQDSLIGNTIYF	TGTGCCAGCAGTCAGGACAGCCTAATCGGAAACACCATATATTTT
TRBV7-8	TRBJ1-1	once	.	CASSPAPRQTMNTEAFF	TGTGCCAGCAGCCCAGCCCCGAGACAGACCATGAACACTGAAGCTTTCTTT
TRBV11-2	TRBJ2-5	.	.	CASSLDRGGETQYF	TGTGCCAGCAGCTTAGACAGGGGCGGAGAGACCCAGTACTTC
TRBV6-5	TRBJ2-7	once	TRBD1	CASSSAGTGTEQYF	TGTGCCAGCAGTTCCGCGGGGACAGGGACCGAGCAGTACTTC
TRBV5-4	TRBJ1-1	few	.	CASSLGGMNTEAFF	TGTGCCAGCAGCTTAGGCGGGATGAACACTGAAGCTTTCTTT
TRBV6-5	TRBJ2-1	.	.	CASSWGGGEQFF	TGTGCCAGCAGCTGGGGGGGCGGAGAGCAGTTCTTC
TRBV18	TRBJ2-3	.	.	CASSQGWASTDTQYF	TGTGCCAGCTCGCAGGGATGGGCTAGCACAGATACGCAGTATTTT
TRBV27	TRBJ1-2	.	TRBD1	CASSLYRGGGYTF	TGTGCCAGCAGTTTATACAGGGGCGGTGGCTACACCTTC
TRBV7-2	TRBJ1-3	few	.	CASSLVARSGNTIYF	TGTGCCAGCAGCTTAGTAGCGAGGTCCGGAAACACCATATATTTT
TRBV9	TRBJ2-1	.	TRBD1	CASSVFGTGGYNEQFF	TGTGCCAGCAGCGTATTCGGGACAGGGGGATACAATGAGCAGTTCTTC
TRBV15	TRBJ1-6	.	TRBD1	CATNRDSYSPLHF	TGTGCCACCAACAGGGACAGTTATTCACCCCTCCACTTT
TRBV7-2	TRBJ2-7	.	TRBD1	CASSPLRQGDLYF	TGTGCCAGCAGCCCCTTGAGACAGGGGGATCTGTACTTC
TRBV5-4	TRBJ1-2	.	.	CASSLAIGALGYTF	TGTGCCAGCAGCTTGGCCATCGGGGCTTTGGGCTACACCTTC
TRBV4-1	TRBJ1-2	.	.	CASSLRTNYGYTF	TGCGCCAGCAGCCTTAGGACGAACTATGGCTACACCTTC
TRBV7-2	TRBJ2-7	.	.	CASRLGGGASYEQYF	TGTGCCAGCAGGCTAGGGGGGGGAGCATCCTACGAGCAGTACTTC
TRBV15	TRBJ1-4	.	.	CATSRDRWEREKLFF	TGTGCCACCAGCAGAGATCGGTGGGAGAGGGAAAAACTGTTTTTT
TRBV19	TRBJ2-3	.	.	CASSRDNGYTQYF	TGTGCCAGTAGTAGGGATAATGGCTATACGCAGTATTTT
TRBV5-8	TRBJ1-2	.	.	CASSLGLGFYGYTF	TGTGCCAGCAGCTTGGGGCTTGGGTTCTATGGCTACACCTTC
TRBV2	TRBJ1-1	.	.	CASNRAARTEAFF	TGTGCCAGCAATAGGGCGGCCCGAACTGAAGCTTTCTTT
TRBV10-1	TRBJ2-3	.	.	CASSEQGTAGDTQYF	TGCGCCAGCAGTGAGCAAGGGACAGCGGGGGATACGCAGTATTTT
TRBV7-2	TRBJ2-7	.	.	CASSPNINSYEQYF	TGTGCCAGCAGCCCTAACATAAACAGTTACGAGCAGTACTTC
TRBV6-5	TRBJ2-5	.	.	CASSSLVQETQYF	TGTGCCAGCAGTTCTTTGGTTCAAGAGACCCAGTACTTC
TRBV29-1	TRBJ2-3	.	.	CSVLDGNTDTQYF	TGCAGCGTCCTGGACGGAAACACAGATACGCAGTATTTT
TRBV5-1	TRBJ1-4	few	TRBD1	CASSPRDSNEKLFF	TGCGCCAGCAGCCCCCGGGACAGCAATGAAAAACTGTTTTTT
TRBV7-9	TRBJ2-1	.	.	CASSLVGKRENEQFF	TGTGCCAGCAGCTTAGTGGGTAAACGGGAGAATGAGCAGTTCTTC
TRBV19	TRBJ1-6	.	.	CASSTELTGSSYNSPLHF	TGTGCCAGTAGTACCGAACTGACAGGCAGCTCCTATAATTCACCCCTCCACTTT
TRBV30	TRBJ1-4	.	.	CAWSGLSEGEKLFF	TGTGCCTGGAGTGGTCTTTCGGAGGGTGAAAAACTGTTTTTT
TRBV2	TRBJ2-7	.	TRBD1	CASTSGQGSYEQYF	TGTGCCAGCACCTCGGGACAGGGATCCTACGAGCAGTACTTC
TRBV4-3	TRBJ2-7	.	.	CASSQIPGLSYEQYF	TGCGCCAGCAGCCAAATCCCAGGGCTCTCCTACGAGCAGTACTTC